A selection of T cell receptor beta chains follows, all from one sample in a study of blood T cell repertoires in COVID-19. This table comes from immunoSEQ multiplex PCR, and its TCRdb copy is limited to in-frame clones, with some not included. The sample lists 200,000 to 300,000 clones; roughly 79% were seen once. Sequences were obtained from peripheral blood. These receptors were collected from a woman of 80 years or more with COVID-19, enrolled during active disease. Each CDR3 is given with its conserved first and last residue. A D gene is named only where the DNA matches it firmly. The size of a clone is reported for some rows only, either as once, few or many, or as a class for expanded clones.

cdr3_aa,cdr3_nt,v_call,clone_size,j_call,d_call
CASGDRARSGNTIYF,TGTGCCAGCGGCGACAGGGCGCGGAGTGGAAACACCATATATTTT,TRBV6-5,.,TRBJ1-3,TRBD1
CATSFRHSCEQYF,TGTGCCACCAGTTTTCGACACTCCTGTGAGCAGTACTTC,TRBV24-1,.,TRBJ2-7,.
CASSVQYNQPQHF,TGTGCCAGTAGTGTCCAGTACAATCAGCCCCAGCATTTT,TRBV19,once,TRBJ1-5,.
CASSFRLAGEPYLLYEQYF,TGTGCCAGCAGCTTCCGACTAGCGGGAGAGCCCTACCTCCTCTACGAGCAGTACTTC,TRBV9,.,TRBJ2-7,TRBD2
CASSLGGRARDEQFF,TGTGCCAGCAGTTTGGGCGGGAGGGCCCGAGATGAGCAGTTCTTC,TRBV6-2/TRBV6-3,.,TRBJ2-1,TRBD2
CASSPGTGAAYEQYF,TGTGCCAGCTCACCCGGGACAGGGGCGGCCTACGAGCAGTACTTC,TRBV18,.,TRBJ2-7,TRBD1
CSVSGTSGTSTDTQYF,TGCAGCGTTTCCGGGACTAGCGGGACTAGCACAGATACGCAGTATTTT,TRBV29-1,once,TRBJ2-3,TRBD2
CASSRNTPGNSPLHF,TGTGCCAGCAGCCGCAACACCCCGGGAAATTCACCCCTCCACTTT,TRBV5-4,.,TRBJ1-6,.
CARSWVGARTDTQYF,TGTGCCAGAAGCTGGGTAGGGGCCCGCACAGATACGCAGTATTTT,TRBV5-3,.,TRBJ2-3,.
CASSSGLGTGGTKLFF,TGTGCCAGCAGCTCAGGCCTGGGGACAGGGGGTACAAAACTGTTTTTT,TRBV7-9,.,TRBJ1-4,TRBD1
CASKRAGPYGYTF,TGTGCCAGCAAACGGGCAGGGCCGTATGGCTACACCTTC,TRBV27,.,TRBJ1-2,.
CASSLSTVNQPQHF,TGTGCCAGCAGCTTGTCGACAGTCAATCAGCCCCAGCATTTT,TRBV5-6,.,TRBJ1-5,.
CAITDGQANGNTIYF,TGTGCCATCACCGACGGACAGGCAAATGGAAACACCATATATTTT,TRBV10-3,.,TRBJ1-3,TRBD1
CASTRGGETQYF,TGCGCCAGCACCAGGGGTGGAGAGACCCAGTACTTC,TRBV5-1,once,TRBJ2-5,.
CASSALPKTGLSSYNSPLHF,TGTGCCAGCAGCGCACTACCGAAAACAGGGCTTAGCTCCTATAATTCACCCCTCCACTTT,TRBV13,.,TRBJ1-6,.
CASSPGQVTGELFF,TGTGCCAGCAGCCCAGGACAGGTCACCGGGGAGCTGTTTTTT,TRBV7-3,.,TRBJ2-2,TRBD1
CASKDRTYEQYF,TGTGCCAGCAAGGACAGGACCTACGAGCAGTACTTC,TRBV6-5,.,TRBJ2-7,TRBD1
CASSQSYEQYF,TGTGCCAGCAGCCAGTCCTACGAGCAGTACTTC,TRBV12-3/TRBV12-4,.,TRBJ2-7,.
CASSRTGVAGANVLTF,TGTGCCAGCTCACGGACAGGGGTTGCGGGGGCCAACGTCCTGACTTTC,TRBV18,.,TRBJ2-6,TRBD1
CASSLWPGNQPQHF,TGCGCCAGCAGCTTATGGCCAGGGAATCAGCCCCAGCATTTT,TRBV5-1,few,TRBJ1-5,.
CAWSGALMNTEAFF,TGTGCCTGGAGTGGAGCCCTCATGAACACTGAAGCTTTCTTT,TRBV30,.,TRBJ1-1,.
CASSYLDRSEAFF,TGTGCCAGCAGTTACTTGGACAGGTCTGAAGCTTTCTTT,TRBV6-5,.,TRBJ1-1,TRBD1
CASSQEINRGRGETQYF,TGTGCCAGCAGCCAAGAGATCAACAGGGGGCGAGGAGAGACCCAGTACTTC,TRBV3-1/TRBV3-2,.,TRBJ2-5,TRBD1
CASSYPGKGTDTQYF,TGTGCCAGCAGTTACCCCGGGAAAGGCACAGATACGCAGTATTTT,TRBV6-2/TRBV6-3,.,TRBJ2-3,.
CASSRTGQGSYNEQFF,TGTGCCAGCAGCCGGACCGGGCAGGGATCCTACAATGAGCAGTTCTTC,TRBV7-2,.,TRBJ2-1,.
CASSLGTRPGGYNEQFF,TGTGCCAGCAGCTTGGGAACGCGGCCAGGGGGTTACAATGAGCAGTTCTTC,TRBV5-4,.,TRBJ2-1,TRBD1
CASSPGAVNSPLHF,TGTGCCAGCTCACCAGGGGCCGTGAATTCACCCCTCCACTTT,TRBV18,.,TRBJ1-6,.
CASSQVDSGTLDGYTF,TGTGCCAGCAGCCAAGTTGACTCCGGGACACTGGATGGCTACACCTTC,TRBV3-1/TRBV3-2,.,TRBJ1-2,.
CASSQEFVGLLNEQFF,TGTGCCAGCAGCCAAGAATTTGTGGGACTACTCAATGAGCAGTTCTTC,TRBV4-2,.,TRBJ2-1,TRBD2
CASSQQGSFYNEQFF,TGTGCCAGCAGCCAACAGGGTAGTTTCTACAATGAGCAGTTCTTC,TRBV3-1/TRBV3-2,.,TRBJ2-1,.
CASSYSAGGNYEQYF,TGTGCCAGCAGTTACTCCGCGGGAGGAAACTACGAGCAGTACTTC,TRBV6-6,.,TRBJ2-7,TRBD2
CATSEPRRETQYF,TGTGCCACCAGTGAACCCCGGAGGGAGACCCAGTACTTC,TRBV24-1,.,TRBJ2-5,.
CASRTTGGEDNSSSGANVLTF,TGTGCCAGCCGAACAACAGGGGGCGAAGACAACAGTAGCTCTGGGGCCAACGTCCTGACTTTC,TRBV21-1,.,TRBJ2-6,.
CSARGVYGYTF,TGCAGTGCTAGAGGTGTATATGGCTACACCTTC,TRBV20-1,.,TRBJ1-2,.